The TCR beta chain described here comes from a study of cytotoxic CD8 clonotypes in ibrutinib-treated CLL (dated by TCRdb to about 2021). The study in broad terms: The cohort included around 15 treatment-naive and fewer than 12 relapsed/refractory patients; 17 to 18 were IGHV unmutated. Partial responses were observed in 24 patients and complete responses in 2; after a median follow-up of around 68 months, remission was maintained in approximately 15 patients and progression was observed in approximately 12. Samples at response were collected after a median of approximately twelve months of treatment, with a range of about 6 to 36 months. On average, each sample had 255,043 productive templates and more than 85,000 productive rearrangements. Longitudinal samples were available for about 30% of the roughly 90 trial participants. Cryopreserved peripheral blood mononuclear cells were obtained before treatment, at response, and at either sustained remission or disease progression. Every sample from remission and from progressive disease was obtained while the patients were still on ibrutinib. Results the study describes overall, beyond this receptor: At baseline, clonality was higher than in age-matched healthy donors and showed a strong correlation with circulating CD8+ T-cell counts. Public clonotypes were found to be uncommon and were observed to contract or remain stable during treatment; the increase in clonality was shown to reflect expansion of private clonotypes at ibrutinib response. Clonality increased at ibrutinib response, stayed stable in sustained remission, and fell back toward baseline at progression. Sampling times were not matched between sustained-remission and progressing patients, and lymph node repertoires were not studied.

As for this clone: The antigen it binds to is not known. Qualities for individual bases were not recorded, and no much larger clone is one base off.

V is reduced by 1 base and J by 4 bases, leaving a spacing of 11 bases between them. The CDR3 spans 15 residues, from the cysteine through the phenylalanine. Only CDR3 DNA is held: 45 bases, read in frame from base 1. The germline V gene sets CDR1 to LGHNA and CDR2 to YNFKEQ. Each clonotype received, on average, approximately 9.9x coverage in deep resolution sequencing performed on a MiSeq, where the target depth lay between 1 in 1 million and 1 in 200,000 T cells. The immunoSEQ hsTCRB Kit was used to generate TCR beta libraries. The study's own analysis went as follows. The data were analyzed with ImmunoSEQ Analyzer and ImmunoSEQ Data Assistant, and V, D and J gene assignments followed IMGT definitions. Clonality, which ranges from 0 to 1, was calculated as one minus the normalized Shannon entropy of productive rearrangement frequencies. Public clonotype analysis was restricted to overrepresented clonotypes comprising at least 0.05% of each patient's repertoire. Roughly 12 age-matched healthy donor repertoires from immuneACCESS were used as controls for clonality. TCRdb retrieved this table from immuneACCESS and kept in-frame rearrangements only. Not all clones are present; in checked studies, unresolved V genes account for under half, and no reason is known for the remainder. Clone size and the V and J calls come from that table; the DNA yielded D and trimming. The sample contains approximately 140,000 clones, approximately 90% of them found a single time. The top ten constitute roughly 10% of the sample.

The time point label, as the study defines it: 12 months on ibrutinib. For TCR beta library preparation, roughly 2 micrograms of genomic DNA were extracted from the cryopreserved PBMCs. Longitudinal blood samples from CLL patients on ibrutinib monotherapy were analyzed using high-throughput TCR beta sequencing. The patients took part in an open-label, single-center phase 2 trial of ibrutinib monotherapy. Recombination joined TRBV4-2 with TRBJ1-5, with the D gene not clear enough to name. Sequenced here: PBMCs, sampled after 12 months of ibrutinib treatment. This TCR came from a human donor with chronic lymphocytic leukemia. The base sequence is TGTGCCAGCAGCCAAGTTCTGTTGTCGAATCAGCCCCAGCATTTT. This translates into CASSQVLLSNQPQHF.